These 7 T cell receptor beta chains were sequenced from one sample in a study of shared clonotypes between healthy human individuals. As defined, naive CD8 cells were CD45RO-negative and positively selected for CCR7, with terminally differentiated effector memory CD45RA+ cells excluded. TCRdb's table, derived via immunoSEQ multiplex PCR, lists solely in-frame clones and lacks some. The table lists approximately 2,200,000 clones, about 92% of them singletons, with 1.5% to 2% in the top ten. The sequencing input was naive CD8+ T cells from PBMCs. The receptors were gathered from a young man in good health. Some clones in this sample may be carry-over from other donors' samples.

J is TRBJ1-1 and V is TRBV6-6; D remains ambiguous. V lost 7 bases, J lost 1 base, and 4 bases lay in between. Per the germline V gene, CDR1 is MNHNY and CDR2 is SVGAGI (reference sequence). CDR3 length: 11 residues. As DNA, the CDR3 is TGTGCCAGCACCGAGAACACTGAAGCTTTCTTT. Its translation is CASTENTEAFF.

The CDR3 loop is CASSQVYRDSRTDTQYF. The CDR3 bases are TGCGCCAGCAGCCAAGTATACCGGGATTCACGCACAGATACGCAGTATTTT. V gene TRBV4-1 combines with J gene TRBJ2-3; D possibly corresponds to TRBD2 (5 bases). CDR3 length equals 17 residues. In germline, CDR1 is MGHRA, CDR2 YSYEKL. Trimming removed 1 base at V and 1 base at J, with 15 bases between.

Details on this clone: The sample carries other DNA sequences with the same CDR3. The chain is built from TRBV30 and TRBJ2-2; no reliable D call. There are 12 residues in the CDR3. V dropped 0 bases and J dropped 6 bases, with 5 bases sitting between them. CDR1 and CDR2 (germline): GTSNPN, SVGIG (reference sequence). The DNA for the CDR3 is TGTGCCTGGAGTGTAGGGTCCGGGGAGCTGTTTTTT. Its protein product is CAWSVGSGELFF.

Turning to this clone: Different DNA sequences within this sample yield the same CDR3. V usage is TRBV7-6 and J usage is TRBJ2-7; TRBD2 agrees at 11 bases. In germline, CDR1 is SGHVS, CDR2 FNYEAQ. V shed 2 bases and J 3 bases; nucleotides not matched to a gene: 6. The CDR3 totals 16 residues. The CDR3 sequence is CASSLLPSGRNYEQYF. CDR3 in DNA: TGTGCCAGCAGCTTATTGCCTAGCGGGAGGAACTACGAGCAGTACTTC.

This clone was observed once. The genes are TRBV7-9 and TRBJ2-1; 13 bases fit TRBD2. Germline V gene lookup returns CDR1 SEHNR and CDR2 FQNEAQ (reference sequence). V trimming: 5 bases; J trimming: 2 bases; junction bases outside the gene matches: 9. This CDR3 comprises 18 residues. For the CDR3, the DNA is TGTGCCAGCAGCACTCGACTAGCGGGAGGCCCAACCTACAATGAGCAGTTCTTC. It specifies CASSTRLAGGPTYNEQFF.

This clone occurred a few times. The chain carries TRBV4-1 and TRBJ2-2, with 7 bases aligning to TRBD2. CDR1 and CDR2 (germline): MGHRA, YSYEKL. The J segment lost 4 bases and the V segment lost 0 bases, leaving 2 bases of the junction unmatched. The CDR3 spans 15 residues. CDR3 region: CASSQEGRGTGELFF. CDR3 nucleotide sequence: TGCGCCAGCAGCCAAGAAGGGAGGGGCACCGGGGAGCTGTTTTTT.

The gene calls are TRBV29-1 and TRBJ2-7, with a weak D call TRBD2 (5 bases). The ends were cut back, 3 bases at V and 0 bases at J, with 9 bases in the middle. Germline CDR1 and CDR2: SQVTM and ANQGSEA. This CDR3 is 13 amino acids long. CDR3 amino acids: CSVDMGSSYEQYF. CDR3 sequence (DNA): TGCAGCGTTGATATGGGGAGCTCCTACGAGCAGTACTTC.